This TCR beta chain was retrieved from a study of cytomegalovirus exposure and HLA in healthy donors. Overall study: Among the approximately 400 donors who were genotyped, 81% fell in the genetic ancestry cluster that is associated with self-reported Caucasian donors. Study-wide results and caveats: Clonal expansion, a later analysis showed, was greater in HLA-associated TCR beta chains than in equally common others.

The PCR was carried out with 60 Vbeta primers and 13 Jbeta primers. Using immunoSEQ multiplex PCR, the repertoire was profiled, and TCRdb retains in-frame clones only, with some absent. The sample comprises 100,000 to 150,000 clones, roughly 82% of which are singletons, and less than 3.5% rests with the top ten. On this clone: Its antigen is unidentified.

The CDR3 is 16 amino acids. V trimming: 1 base; J trimming: 2 bases; junction bases outside the gene matches: 5. The germline gives CDR1 SGHVS, CDR2 FQNEAQ. This TCR derives from a man aged 45-60 years in good health and CMV-seronegative. Input material: PBMCs. The rearrangement links TRBV7-8 to TRBJ2-1; 7 bases agree with TRBD1. In DNA form, the CDR3 reads TGTGCCAGCAGCTTAGAGGGGGCACCGGCCTACAATGAGCAGTTCTTC. This translates into CASSLEGAPAYNEQFF.